The rows below give T cell receptor beta chains drawn from one sample of a study of CXCR3-negative and CXCR3-positive naive CD8 T cells. TCRdb reprocessed the 5' RACE reads; each CDR3 protein has one entry and no DNA is given. The sample has some 39,000 distinct CDR3 sequences. Material: naive CXCR3- CD8+ T cells from blood. Every receptor here comes from a human donor in good health. Some clones in this sample may be carry-over from other donors' samples. Both conserved end residues are part of each CDR3. Clone size is shown for a subset of rows, as once, few, many or a class of expanded clone.

>13|NA|TRBV20-1|TRBJ2-7
CSAVGLSDDEQYF
>14|NA|TRBV4-3|TRBJ2-2
CASRGTSAAGELFF
>13|NA|TRBV29-1|TRBJ2-3
CSVVLRILDTQYF
>13|NA|TRBV19|TRBJ2-1
CASRFRGGDEQFF
>19|NA|TRBV6-1|TRBJ2-3
CASSLRGTPGPMGSDTQYF
>15|NA|TRBV5-1|TRBJ2-2
CASSPGGAGTGELFF
>15|NA|TRBV20-1|TRBJ2-1
CSARDIGGANNEQFF
>13|NA|TRBV29-1|TRBJ2-7
CSVEAESSYEQYF
>16|NA|TRBV29-1|TRBJ2-1
CSVEDWARGDANEQFF
>16|NA|TRBV12-3/TRBV12-4|TRBJ1-5
CASSPEDRPGNQPQHF
>16|NA|TRBV7-9|TRBJ2-5
CASSLAPGSFKETQYF
>16|NA|TRBV6-5|TRBJ1-1
CASSYSSGTMNTEAFF
>13|NA|TRBV28|TRBJ2-2
CASKDQNAGELFF
>15|NA|TRBV23-1|TRBJ2-1
CASSQKCGPSTEQFF
>13|medium-sized|TRBV4-2|TRBJ1-1
CASSQDPNTEAFF
>13|NA|TRBV29-1|TRBJ1-2
CSVESGVFYGYTF
>18|NA|TRBV28|TRBJ2-5
CASSLVAGGEISEETQYF
>14|NA|TRBV6-5|TRBJ1-1
CASTELGARTEAFF
>16|NA|TRBV7-9|TRBJ2-1
CATFFLEGAGYNEQFF
>13|NA|TRBV29-1|TRBJ2-1
CSCPSGIYNEQFF